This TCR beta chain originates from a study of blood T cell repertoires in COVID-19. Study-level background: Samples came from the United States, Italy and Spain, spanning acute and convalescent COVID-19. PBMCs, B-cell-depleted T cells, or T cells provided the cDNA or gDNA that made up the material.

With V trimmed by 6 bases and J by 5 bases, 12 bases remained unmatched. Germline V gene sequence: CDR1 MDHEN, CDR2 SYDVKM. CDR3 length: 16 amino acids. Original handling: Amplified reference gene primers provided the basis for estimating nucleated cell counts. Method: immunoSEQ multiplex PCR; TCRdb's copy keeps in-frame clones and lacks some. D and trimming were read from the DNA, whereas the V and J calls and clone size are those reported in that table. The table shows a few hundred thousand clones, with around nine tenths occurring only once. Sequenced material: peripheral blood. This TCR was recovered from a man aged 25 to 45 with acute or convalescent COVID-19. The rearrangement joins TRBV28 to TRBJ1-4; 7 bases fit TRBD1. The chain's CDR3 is CASRQRGGVSNEKLFF. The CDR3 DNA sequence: TGTGCCAGCAGGCAACGAGGGGGCGTTTCCAATGAAAAACTGTTTTTT.